Listed below are T cell receptor beta chains from one sample, sequenced in a study of T cell responses to AZD1222 COVID-19 vaccine. Produced via immunoSEQ multiplex PCR; TCRdb's table is partial and in-frame only. The sample has about 92,000 clones, approximately 90% seen once. Sequences were derived from peripheral blood, sampled on day 0 of AZD1222 vaccination. These receptors were obtained from an adult in good health. CDR3s include the opening cysteine and the closing phenylalanine or tryptophan. The D gene is left open where the match is weak. The size field is filled for only some rows; it gives once, few, many or a size class.

D gene: TRBD1
V gene: TRBV7-2
clone size: -
J gene: TRBJ2-2
CDR3 protein: CASSFTGGLGELFF
CDR3 DNA: TGTGCCAGCAGCTTTACAGGGGGCCTCGGGGAGCTGTTTTTT

D gene: -
V gene: TRBV7-9
clone size: -
J gene: TRBJ1-1
CDR3 protein: CASSFQGLRTEAFF
CDR3 DNA: TGTGCCAGCAGCTTCCAGGGCCTACGCACTGAAGCTTTCTTT

D gene: -
V gene: TRBV29-1
clone size: -
J gene: TRBJ2-3
CDR3 protein: CSVVWARRDTQYF
CDR3 DNA: TGCAGCGTTGTCTGGGCCCGTCGGGATACGCAGTATTTT

D gene: -
V gene: TRBV10-3
clone size: -
J gene: TRBJ1-2
CDR3 protein: CAMGRERGNYTF
CDR3 DNA: TGTGCCATGGGCAGGGAAAGGGGCAACTACACCTTC

D gene: -
V gene: TRBV7-2
clone size: -
J gene: TRBJ2-7
CDR3 protein: CASSLVGDTYYEQYF
CDR3 DNA: TGTGCCAGCAGCTTAGTGGGGGACACCTACTACGAGCAGTACTTC

D gene: -
V gene: TRBV7-9
clone size: -
J gene: TRBJ1-2
CDR3 protein: CASSLQDYGYTF
CDR3 DNA: TGTGCCAGCAGCTTACAGGATTATGGCTACACCTTC

D gene: -
V gene: TRBV4-3
clone size: once
J gene: TRBJ2-1
CDR3 protein: CASSLFTSGDYNEQFF
CDR3 DNA: TGCGCCAGCAGCCTCTTCACCAGCGGAGACTACAATGAGCAGTTCTTC

D gene: TRBD2
V gene: TRBV15
clone size: -
J gene: TRBJ2-2
CDR3 protein: CATSRDLLAGIPGELFF
CDR3 DNA: TGTGCCACCAGCAGAGATCTGCTAGCGGGGATTCCCGGGGAGCTGTTTTTT

D gene: -
V gene: TRBV20-1
clone size: -
J gene: TRBJ2-5
CDR3 protein: CSASAFQETQYF
CDR3 DNA: TGCAGTGCTAGTGCCTTCCAAGAGACCCAGTACTTC

D gene: TRBD1
V gene: TRBV9
clone size: -
J gene: TRBJ1-2
CDR3 protein: CASSGGQVNYGYTF
CDR3 DNA: TGTGCCAGCAGCGGGGGACAGGTTAACTATGGCTACACCTTC

D gene: -
V gene: TRBV5-5
clone size: -
J gene: TRBJ2-2
CDR3 protein: CASSPDGRGVGGELFF
CDR3 DNA: TGTGCCAGCAGCCCTGACGGACGTGGGGTTGGCGGGGAGCTGTTTTTT

D gene: -
V gene: TRBV5-1
clone size: once
J gene: TRBJ1-4
CDR3 protein: CASSFSLRATNEKLFF
CDR3 DNA: TGCGCCAGCAGCTTTTCACTCAGAGCAACTAATGAAAAACTGTTTTTT

D gene: -
V gene: TRBV5-1
clone size: once
J gene: TRBJ1-4
CDR3 protein: CASRAGGYNEKLFF
CDR3 DNA: TGCGCCAGCCGCGCGGGGGGTTATAATGAAAAACTGTTTTTT

D gene: -
V gene: TRBV27
clone size: few
J gene: TRBJ2-3
CDR3 protein: CASGGSYGSGTDTQYF
CDR3 DNA: TGTGCCAGCGGAGGGAGTTATGGGAGTGGGACAGATACGCAGTATTTT

D gene: -
V gene: TRBV7-9
clone size: few
J gene: TRBJ1-4
CDR3 protein: CASSLEGTPNEKLFF
CDR3 DNA: TGTGCCAGCAGCTTAGAAGGGACACCCAATGAAAAACTGTTTTTT

D gene: -
V gene: TRBV11-2
clone size: -
J gene: TRBJ1-3
CDR3 protein: CASSPQFSGNTIYF
CDR3 DNA: TGTGCCAGCAGCCCACAGTTCTCTGGAAACACCATATATTTT

D gene: -
V gene: TRBV6-5
clone size: -
J gene: TRBJ1-1
CDR3 protein: CASRFRVATEAFF
CDR3 DNA: TGTGCCAGCAGGTTCAGGGTGGCCACTGAAGCTTTCTTT

D gene: -
V gene: TRBV6-1
clone size: -
J gene: TRBJ2-7
CDR3 protein: CASSERIGYEQYF
CDR3 DNA: TGTGCCAGCAGTGAAAGAATAGGCTACGAGCAGTACTTC

D gene: TRBD1
V gene: TRBV24-1
clone size: few
J gene: TRBJ1-1
CDR3 protein: CATSANGDREAEAFF
CDR3 DNA: TGTGCCACCAGTGCCAACGGGGACAGGGAGGCTGAAGCTTTCTTT

D gene: TRBD2
V gene: TRBV6-6
clone size: -
J gene: TRBJ2-5
CDR3 protein: CASSPQLAGQETQYF
CDR3 DNA: TGTGCCAGCAGTCCCCAACTAGCGGGGCAAGAGACCCAGTACTTC

D gene: TRBD1
V gene: TRBV13
clone size: -
J gene: TRBJ2-7
CDR3 protein: CASSLDFTGDHEQYF
CDR3 DNA: TGTGCCAGCAGCTTAGACTTTACAGGGGACCACGAGCAGTACTTC

D gene: -
V gene: TRBV19
clone size: -
J gene: TRBJ1-6
CDR3 protein: CASSTTGRANSPLHF
CDR3 DNA: TGTGCCAGTAGCACCACCGGACGGGCAAATTCACCCCTCCACTTT

D gene: -
V gene: TRBV7-2
clone size: -
J gene: TRBJ2-5
CDR3 protein: CASSGRGILETQYF
CDR3 DNA: TGTGCCAGCAGCGGCCGGGGGATTTTGGAGACCCAGTACTTC

D gene: TRBD1
V gene: TRBV7-2
clone size: -
J gene: TRBJ1-6
CDR3 protein: CASSLSGGSDSPLHF
CDR3 DNA: TGTGCCAGCAGCTTATCAGGGGGCTCGGATTCACCCCTCCACTTT

D gene: TRBD1
V gene: TRBV2
clone size: -
J gene: TRBJ2-6
CDR3 protein: CASRHGQGAGGANVLTF
CDR3 DNA: TGTGCCAGCAGGCATGGACAGGGGGCAGGTGGGGCCAACGTCCTGACTTTC

D gene: -
V gene: TRBV7-2
clone size: -
J gene: TRBJ2-1
CDR3 protein: CASSTGEANEQFF
CDR3 DNA: TGTGCCAGCAGCACCGGAGAGGCCAATGAGCAGTTCTTC

D gene: TRBD2
V gene: TRBV5-1
clone size: -
J gene: TRBJ2-2
CDR3 protein: CASSFSSGGDTGELFF
CDR3 DNA: TGCGCCAGCAGCTTCTCTAGCGGGGGGGACACCGGGGAGCTGTTTTTT

D gene: -
V gene: TRBV3-1/TRBV3-2
clone size: -
J gene: TRBJ1-2
CDR3 protein: CASTGPGQRANHYGYTF
CDR3 DNA: TGTGCCAGCACCGGACCGGGACAAAGGGCTAACCACTATGGCTACACCTTC

D gene: -
V gene: TRBV27
clone size: -
J gene: TRBJ1-1
CDR3 protein: CASSFMGDTEAFF
CDR3 DNA: TGTGCCAGCAGTTTCATGGGAGACACTGAAGCTTTCTTT

D gene: -
V gene: TRBV5-1
clone size: -
J gene: TRBJ1-4
CDR3 protein: CASSLVAGTNEKLFF
CDR3 DNA: TGCGCCAGCAGCTTGGTTGCGGGAACTAATGAAAAACTGTTTTTT

D gene: -
V gene: TRBV28
clone size: -
J gene: TRBJ2-5
CDR3 protein: CASSSSEETQYF
CDR3 DNA: TGTGCCAGCAGTAGCTCTGAAGAGACCCAGTACTTC

D gene: -
V gene: TRBV30
clone size: -
J gene: TRBJ1-2
CDR3 protein: CAWSTAGTYGYTF
CDR3 DNA: TGTGCCTGGAGTACGGCCGGGACATATGGCTACACCTTC